The T cell receptor (beta chain) under discussion was sequenced for a study of blood T cells in healthy people across ages. The CDR3 consists of 13 residues. Trimming pared 3 bases from V and 3 bases from J, leaving 8 bases between. The germline V gene has CDR1 MDHEN and CDR2 SYDVKM. Broader study findings: Significant beta diversity loss was already apparent by age roughly 44, declining roughly linearly. Diversity of TCR beta correlated strongly with naive T cell percentage.

Combining a sample-barcoded 5' primer with a J-beta primer mix, a second PCR ran for about 6 to 11 cycles. TCRdb fed the 5' RACE reads into MiXCR, producing one record per CDR3 protein. The sample lists roughly 1,000,000 distinct CDR3 sequences; approximately 26% were seen once. This clonotype came up many times. Its antigen is not identified. The same data also contributed to another study, on T cells of mothers and their children.

The chain combines TRBV28 with TRBJ1-2; D is uncertain. This receptor was identified in a girl aged 2-10 years in good health. The sequenced material came from blood. CDR3 amino acids: CASSLGRYYGYTF. The CDR3 DNA reads as TGTGCCAGCAGTTTGGGTCGGTACTATGGCTACACCTTC.